One sample yielded the 10 T cell receptor beta chains listed below, sequenced in a study of glioma-infiltrating T cells after dendritic cell vaccination. The repertoire was sequenced with immunoSEQ multiplex PCR; TCRdb's copy has only in-frame clones and lacks some. The data show fewer than 75,000 clones, about 86% seen once. The specimen comprised blood, sampled before dendritic cell vaccination. The source is a human donor with glioblastoma.

The chain employs TRBV7-3 and TRBJ2-1, with D possibly being TRBD1 (5 bases). Trimming pared 5 bases from V and 2 bases from J, leaving 7 bases between. Germline CDR1 is SGHTA and CDR2 is FQGTGA. The CDR3 is 13 amino acids. CDR3 coding DNA: TGTGCCAGCAGCCAGGGTCCCTACAATGAGCAGTTCTTC. It codes for CASSQGPYNEQFF.

The chain joins TRBV4-2 to TRBJ1-5; the D gene is possibly TRBD1 (6 bases). The CDR3 length is 14 residues. The germline CDR1 and CDR2 sequences are LGHNA and YNFKEQ. Trimming left V 1 base short and J 2 bases short, with 6 bases between. CDR3 nucleotides: TGTGCCAGCAGCCAAGCAGGGGGCAATCAGCCCCAGCATTTT. This encodes CASSQAGGNQPQHF.

J is TRBJ1-6 and V is TRBV11-2; the match to TRBD1 covers 8 bases. The CDR3 contains 13 residues. V lost 6 bases and J lost 13; bases outside the gene matches: 8. Germline V gene sequence: CDR1 SGHAT, CDR2 FQNNGV. CDR3 nucleotides: TGTGCCAGCAGTCATGACAGGGGAAGCCCCCTCCACTTT. Translation gives CASSHDRGSPLHF.

This clone was detected only once. The rearrangement joins TRBV18 to TRBJ1-1; a weak D match, TRBD1 (6 bases). This CDR3 region has 16 residues. CDR1 is KGHSH and CDR2 is LQKENI in the germline V gene. Trimming shortened V by 4 bases and J by 0 bases, and 15 bases separated the two germline ends. The CDR3 is CASSQGQLGLNTEAFF. For the CDR3, the DNA is TGTGCCAGCTCACAAGGACAGCTTGGGTTGAACACTGAAGCTTTCTTT. Using reference TRBV18 and TRBJ1-1 for the parts outside the CDR3, the full variable domain is NAGVMQNPRHLVRRRGQEARLRCSPMKGHSHVYWYRQLPEEGLKFMVYLQKENIIDESGMPKERFSAEFPKEGPSILRIQQVVRGDSAAYFCASSQGQLGLNTEAFFGQGTRLTVV.

This chain links TRBV30 with TRBJ1-3; 7 bases are a match to TRBD1. Trimming at V came to 0 bases and at J to 4 bases, leaving 9 bases not matched to a gene. Germline lookup yields CDR1 GTSNPN and CDR2 SVGIG (reference sequence). This CDR3 is 16 amino acids long. This CDR3 reads CAWSVLLKQGGNTIYF. The CDR3, as DNA: TGTGCCTGGAGTGTACTATTAAAACAGGGGGGAAACACCATATATTTT. The variable domain in full, with the rest retrieved from reference TRBV30 and TRBJ1-3, is SQTIHQWPATLVQPVGSPLSLECTVEGTSNPNLYWYRQAAGRGLQLLFYSVGIGQISSEVPQNLSASRPQDRQFILSSKKLLLSDSGFYLCAWSVLLKQGGNTIYFGEGSWLTVV.

This chain uses TRBV2 with TRBJ1-6; 10 nucleotides agree with TRBD1. The germline V gene encodes CDR1 SNHLY and CDR2 FYNNEI. V gave up 10 bases and J gave up 7 bases; unmatched junction bases: 7. This CDR3 region has 14 residues. Here the CDR3 DNA reads TGTGCCACTTACCCGGACAGGGGGAATTCACCCCTCCACTTT. Translating gives CATYPDRGNSPLHF. The full variable domain, rest sourced from reference TRBV2 and TRBJ1-6, is EPEVTQTPSHQVTQMGQEVILRCVPISNHLYFYWYRQILGQKVEFLVSFYNNEISEKSEIFDDQFSVERPDGSNFTLKIRSTKLEDSAMYFCATYPDRGNSPLHFGNGTRLTVT.

This sequence joins TRBV2 and TRBJ2-1; TRBD1 agrees at 8 bases. The germline CDR1 and CDR2 sequences are SNHLY and FYNNEI. The CDR3 consists of 15 residues. Germline trimming cut 4 bases from V and 9 bases from J; bases unmatched to any gene: 11. The CDR3 DNA reads as TGTGCCAGCAGTGTTAGGACAGGGTCCGGTGGTGAGCAGTTCTTC. As protein: CASSVRTGSGGEQFF.

The V and J genes are TRBV6-5 and TRBJ1-4; D call uncertain. Trimming shortened V by 2 bases and J by 2 bases, and 12 bases separated the two germline ends. Germline assignment: CDR1 MNHEY and CDR2 SVGAGI. This CDR3 is 16 amino acids long. CDR3 residues: CASSYRVWSTNEKLFF. The CDR3 DNA reads as TGTGCCAGCAGTTACCGAGTCTGGAGCACTAATGAAAAACTGTTTTTT.

A single count supports this clone. The chain joins TRBV6-1 to TRBJ1-4; no firm D call. The CDR3 has 15 amino acids. With 2 bases removed from V and 4 bases from J, the gap between germline ends came to 11 bases. CDR1 is MNHNS, CDR2 SASEGT, per germline. The CDR3 coding sequence is TGTGCCAGCAGTGAAACCCAGGCCGATAATGAAAAACTGTTTTTT. It codes for CASSETQADNEKLFF.

This clone was found once. The gene calls are TRBV29-1 and TRBJ1-1, with TRBD1 as a possible D gene (5 bases). The CDR3 sequence is 11 residues long. From germline, CDR1 is SQVTM and CDR2 ANQGSEA. V lost 4 bases to trimming and J lost 7 bases, with 10 bases between them. The CDR3 loop is CSVGPGDEAFF. The DNA of the CDR3 is TGCAGCGTTGGTCCGGGGGATGAAGCTTTCTTT.